These 25 T cell receptor beta chains originate from one sample sequenced in a study of technical replicates of blood from a handful of donors. The method was immunoSEQ multiplex PCR; TCRdb's version includes in-frame clones alone and lacks a portion of them. The sample has tens of thousands of clones, approximately 95% seen once. The specimen sequenced was T cells isolated from PBMCs. These receptors all stem from a human donor in good health.

The gene calls are TRBV9 and TRBJ1-1; 9 bases line up with TRBD1. CDR3 length: 14 amino acids. Per the germline V gene, CDR1 is SGDLS and CDR2 is YYNGEE. Losses at the gene ends were 4 bases for V and 6 bases for J; bases not matched to a gene: 7. CDR3 nucleotides: TGTGCCAGCAGCCCAGGACAGGGGTCATCTGAAGCTTTCTTT. Translation: CASSPGQGSSEAFF.

The genes are TRBV5-1 and TRBJ2-5; TRBD1 matches at 7 bases. V trimming: 1 base; J trimming: 4 bases; junction bases outside the gene matches: 7. The CDR3 length is 15 residues. Germline CDR1 reads SGHRS; CDR2 reads YFSETQ. CDR3 DNA: TGCGCCAGCAGCTTGACTCCCGGGACAGTAGAGACCCAGTACTTC. Translated: CASSLTPGTVETQYF. Combining the CDR3 with reference TRBV5-1 and TRBJ2-5 gives the whole variable domain KAGVTQTPRYLIKTRGQQVTLSCSPISGHRSVSWYQQTPGQGLQFLFEYFSETQRNKGNFPGRFSGRQFSNSRSEMNVSTLELGDSALYLCASSLTPGTVETQYFGPGTRLLVL.

This clone was detected only once. This rearrangement joins TRBV5-1 to TRBJ1-1; TRBD1 matches at 7 bases. Trimming at V came to 3 bases and at J to 3 bases, leaving 8 bases not matched to a gene. The germline V gene encodes CDR1 SGHRS and CDR2 YFSETQ. The length of the CDR3 is 15 residues. This CDR3 is CASSYTGDSYTEAFF. The CDR3 bases are TGCGCCAGCAGCTATACAGGGGATTCTTACACTGAAGCTTTCTTT.

This chain uses TRBV6-5 with TRBJ1-2; D gene ambiguous. The CDR3 sequence is 15 residues long. V dropped 5 bases and J dropped 0 bases, with 13 bases sitting between them. Germline V CDR1 and CDR2: MNHEY, SVGAGI. The DNA of the CDR3 is TGTGCCAGCAGTCCCGGAGCGGCCCCTAACTATGGCTACACCTTC. Protein: CASSPGAAPNYGYTF.

This chain's CDR3 is CASSLEGRGNQPQHF. CDR3 coding DNA: TGTGCCAGCAGCTTGGAGGGCAGGGGCAATCAGCCCCAGCATTTT. This sequence joins TRBV7-9 and TRBJ1-5, with D maybe TRBD1 (5 bases). Trimming took 3 bases from V and 2 from J, leaving 11 bases between them. CDR1 and CDR2 (germline): SEHNR, FQNEAQ (reference sequence). The CDR3 is 15 residues long. The full variable domain, completed using reference TRBV7-9 and TRBJ1-5, is DTGVSQNPRHKITKRGQNVTFRCDPISEHNRLYWYRQTLGQGPEFLTYFQNEAQLEKSRLLSDRFSAERPKGSFSTLEIQRTEQGDSAMYLCASSLEGRGNQPQHFGDGTRLSIL.

The chain links TRBV4-1 to TRBJ2-7, with D possibly TRBD2 on 6 matching bases. Germline loops: CDR1 MGHRA, CDR2 YSYEKL. There are 14 residues in the CDR3. The ends were cut back, 0 bases at V and 6 bases at J, with 12 bases in the middle. CDR3 sequence: CASSQEGGSGEQYF. The CDR3 nucleotides read TGCGCCAGCAGCCAAGAGGGGGGATCGGGCGAGCAGTACTTC.

The V and J genes are TRBV29-1 and TRBJ2-7; D possibly corresponds to TRBD2 (6 bases). V lost 6 bases and J lost 3, with 15 bases in between. Germline loops: CDR1 SQVTM, CDR2 ANQGSEA. CDR3 length: 13 amino acids. Here the CDR3 DNA reads TGCAGCGTCGGGACTCCCCTGTGCTACGAGCAGTACTTC. It codes for CSVGTPLCYEQYF.

The chain couples TRBV4-1 to TRBJ2-7; D perhaps matches TRBD1 (6 bases). This CDR3 has 14 residues. Germline CDR1 reads MGHRA; CDR2 reads YSYEKL. V gave up 2 bases and J gave up 2 bases, with 10 bases separating them. CDR3 coding DNA: TGCGCCAGCAGCCAACCGGACAGAGCCTACGAGCAGTACTTC. Translated, it gives CASSQPDRAYEQYF.

This rearrangement joins TRBV6-1 to TRBJ2-5; maybe TRBD1 (6 bases). CDR1 MNHNS and CDR2 SASEGT come from the germline V gene. The CDR3 length is 13 residues. The ends were cut back, 9 bases at V and 5 bases at J, with 16 bases in the middle. The CDR3 loop reads CASLNWDIETQYF. In nucleotides, the CDR3 is TGTGCCAGTCTTAATTGGGACATCGAGACCCAGTACTTC.

This chain connects TRBV6-5 to TRBJ1-5; D perhaps matches TRBD1 (5 bases). V shed 5 bases and J shed 5 bases, with 10 bases lying between them. The CDR3 is made up of 13 amino acids. Germline V lookup: CDR1 MNHEY, CDR2 SVGAGI. The DNA for the CDR3 is TGTGCCAGCAGTACCGACAGTTATCAGCCCCAGCATTTT. This codes for CASSTDSYQPQHF.

The V call is TRBV29-1, the J call TRBJ2-3; TRBD2 matches at 12 bases. V lost 7 bases to trimming and J lost 3 bases; unmatched junction nucleotides: 5. The CDR3 is 14 amino acids. The germline gives CDR1 SQVTM, CDR2 ANQGSEA. In DNA form, the CDR3 reads TGCAGCGCTCTAGCGGGAGGGCCAACAGATACGCAGTATTTT. This gives the protein CSALAGGPTDTQYF.

This clone has just one count. The genes are TRBV4-1 and TRBJ1-2; a weak D match, TRBD1 (5 bases). The CDR3 spans 16 residues. The germline V gene has CDR1 MGHRA and CDR2 YSYEKL. The ends were cut back, 1 base at V and 4 bases at J, with 16 bases in the middle. The CDR3 protein is CASSQGRQGNFYGYTF. The CDR3 coding sequence is TGCGCCAGCAGCCAAGGACGGCAGGGAAATTTCTATGGCTACACCTTC.

The chain joins TRBV30 to TRBJ2-5; D gene ambiguous. CDR3 length: 11 amino acids. Germline V CDR1 and CDR2: GTSNPN, SVGIG (reference sequence). Trimming took off 1 base at V and 7 bases at J, with 7 bases between the two ends. The CDR3 bases are TGTGCCTGGAGTGCCCTAGGGACCCAGTACTTC. This codes for CAWSALGTQYF.

The V gene is TRBV5-1, the J gene TRBJ1-3; 8 bases fit TRBD1. J lost 0 bases, V lost 0 bases, and 5 bases had no gene match. CDR3 length equals 17 residues. Germline V gene lookup returns CDR1 SGHRS and CDR2 YFSETQ. CDR3: CASSLEPGQASGNTIYF. Here the CDR3 DNA reads TGCGCCAGCAGCTTGGAACCGGGACAGGCCTCTGGAAACACCATATATTTT.

The chain recombines TRBV4-1 with TRBJ2-2; tentatively, D is TRBD1 (6 bases). CDR3 length equals 16 residues. The germline gives CDR1 MGHRA, CDR2 YSYEKL. Trimming removed 1 base at V and 6 bases at J, with 15 bases between. The DNA of the CDR3 is TGCGCCAGCAGCCAAGTTGGGGCAGGGGTGGCCGGGGAGCTGTTTTTT. It yields the protein CASSQVGAGVAGELFF.

This sequence joins TRBV29-1 and TRBJ2-1; possible D gene TRBD2, 6 bases. The V gene lost 8 bases and the J gene lost 1 base, with 12 bases spanning the gap. CDR1 SQVTM and CDR2 ANQGSEA come from the germline V gene. The CDR3 is made up of 13 amino acids. CDR3 DNA: TGCAGCCCCAAGCGGGCGTCCTACAATGAGCAGTTCTTC. It is translated as CSPKRASYNEQFF.

The chain is built from TRBV28 and TRBJ2-7; the D gene is possibly TRBD2 (5 bases). The CDR3 runs 12 residues. The germline V and J ends were trimmed by 3 bases and 4 bases, with 7 bases remaining between them. Per germline, CDR1 MDHEN and CDR2 SYDVKM. CDR3 sequence reads: CASSFEGYEQYF. CDR3 nucleotide sequence: TGTGCCAGCAGTTTCGAGGGTTACGAGCAGTACTTC.

The chain employs TRBV13 and TRBJ2-1, with TRBD2 identical over 12 bases. Germline assignment: CDR1 PRHDT and CDR2 FYEKMQ (reference sequence). The CDR3 contains 15 residues. J was trimmed by 5 bases and V by 6 bases; bases with no gene match: 5. The CDR3: CASRSWTSGNNEQFF. CDR3 bases: TGTGCCAGCAGGTCGTGGACTAGCGGGAACAATGAGCAGTTCTTC.

V and J are TRBV5-4 and TRBJ2-2; 7 nucleotides line up with TRBD1. V lost 5 bases to trimming and J lost 4 bases; unmatched junction nucleotides: 8. Germline loops: CDR1 SGHNT, CDR2 YYREEE (reference sequence). The CDR3 has 15 residues. CDR3 protein: CASRAGTDFTGELFF. The CDR3 region has the DNA TGTGCCAGCAGGGCCGGGACAGACTTCACCGGGGAGCTGTTTTTT. The whole variable domain, filled in from reference TRBV5-4 and TRBJ2-2, reads ETGVTQSPTHLIKTRGQQVTLRCSSQSGHNTVSWYQQALGQGPQFIFQYYREEENGRGNFPPRFSGLQFPNYSSELNVNALELDDSALYLCASRAGTDFTGELFFGEGSRLTVL.

The genes are TRBV19 and TRBJ2-7; tentative D call: TRBD2 (5 bases). CDR3 size: 13 residues. V shed 4 bases and J shed 3 bases, with 10 bases lying between them. In germline, CDR1 is LNHDA, CDR2 SQIVND (reference sequence). The CDR3 DNA is TGTGCCAGTAGTACCACCCGGGACTACGAGCAGTACTTC. Translating it yields CASSTTRDYEQYF. Complete variable domain (other parts from reference TRBV19 and TRBJ2-7): DGGITQSPKYLFRKEGQNVTLSCEQNLNHDAMYWYRQDPGQGLRLIYYSQIVNDFQKGDIAEGYSVSREKKESFPLTVTSAQKNPTAFYLCASSTTRDYEQYFGPGTRLTVT.

The chain is built from TRBV6-5 and TRBJ2-7; maybe TRBD2 (7 bases). Germline CDR1 reads MNHEY; CDR2 reads SVGAGI. CDR3 length equals 14 residues. The V and J ends lost 5 bases and 3 bases respectively, with 14 bases between them. In DNA form, the CDR3 reads TGTGCCAGCAGTGGGGGGGGGCCTGACTACGAGCAGTACTTC. It encodes CASSGGGPDYEQYF.

The table lists this clone with a few counts. The rearrangement uses TRBV6-1 and TRBJ1-1; D not certain. Trimming shortened V by 3 bases and J by 2 bases, and 13 bases separated the two germline ends. Per germline, CDR1 MNHNS and CDR2 SASEGT. The CDR3 length is 15 residues. The CDR3 region has the DNA TGTGCCAGCAGTGACGTGGACTCACGAAACACTGAAGCTTTCTTT. As protein: CASSDVDSRNTEAFF.

This chain links TRBV27 with TRBJ2-3; TRBD2 aligns across 8 bases. J gave up 6 bases and V 0 bases, and 8 bases lay outside the gene matches. Germline values: CDR1 MNHEY, CDR2 SMNVEV (reference sequence). CDR3 length equals 16 residues. The CDR3 loop reads CASSLSSSGGLDTQYF. CDR3 DNA sequence: TGTGCCAGCAGTTTATCGTCTTCGGGGGGGCTCGATACGCAGTATTTT.

The J gene is TRBJ1-5, the V gene TRBV5-8; D gene unclear. The germline V and J ends were trimmed by 4 bases and 6 bases, with 5 bases remaining between them. Germline CDR1 and CDR2: SGHTS and YDEGEE. The CDR3 runs 11 residues. CDR3 residues: CASSLSQPQHF. The CDR3 bases are TGTGCCAGCAGCCTCAGTCAGCCCCAGCATTTT.

The chain is built from TRBV5-4 and TRBJ2-7; D might be TRBD2 (6 bases). Trimming pared 0 bases from V and 4 bases from J, leaving 14 bases between. CDR3 size: 15 residues. The V gene's germline CDR1 is SGHNT and CDR2 YYREEE (reference sequence). In DNA, the CDR3 is TGTGCCAGCAGCTTGGGAGGGGTGGGAGGTTACGAGCAGTACTTC. Translated: CASSLGGVGGYEQYF.